This TCR beta chain was sequenced during a study of early T cells in non-severe SARS-CoV-2 infection. This CDR3 has 14 amino acids. V dropped 4 bases and J dropped 0 bases, with 8 bases sitting between them. The germline V gene encodes CDR1 SGHKS and CDR2 YYEKEE (reference sequence). TCRdb recomputed calls from the 5' RACE reads with MiXCR, one row per CDR3 protein. The profile shows tens of thousands of distinct CDR3 sequences, around 5.6% of them singletons. The sequence was obtained from an adult who was a healthcare worker with PCR-confirmed SARS-CoV-2 infection or an uninfected control (not recorded which). The rearrangement links TRBV5-5 to TRBJ2-1; D is undetermined. The sequenced sample was whole blood. The CDR3 loop is CASSHLSSYNEQFF. The CDR3 DNA sequence: TGTGCCAGCAGCCACTTATCCTCCTACAATGAGCAGTTCTTC.